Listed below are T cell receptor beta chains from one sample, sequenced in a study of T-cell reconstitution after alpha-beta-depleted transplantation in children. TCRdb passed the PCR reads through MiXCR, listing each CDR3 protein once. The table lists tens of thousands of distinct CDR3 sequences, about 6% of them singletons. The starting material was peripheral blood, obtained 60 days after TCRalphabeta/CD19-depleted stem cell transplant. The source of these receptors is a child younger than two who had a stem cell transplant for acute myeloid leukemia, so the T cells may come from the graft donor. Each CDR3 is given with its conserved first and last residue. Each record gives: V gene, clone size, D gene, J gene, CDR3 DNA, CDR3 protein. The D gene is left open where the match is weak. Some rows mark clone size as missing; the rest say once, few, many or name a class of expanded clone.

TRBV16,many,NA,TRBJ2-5,TGTGCCAGCAGCCAATCGGGCACCCAAGAGACCCAGTACTTC,CASSQSGTQETQYF
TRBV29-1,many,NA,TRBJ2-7,TGCAGCGTTATACATCGGGGTTACGAGTACTTC,CSVIHRGYEYF
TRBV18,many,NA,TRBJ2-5,TGTGCCAGCTCACCACCGGAACCCTCGGGGGTGAAGACCCAGTACTTC,CASSPPEPSGVKTQYF
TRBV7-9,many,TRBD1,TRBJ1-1,TGTGCCAGCAGCCCACAGGGGGACACTGAAGCTTTCTTT,CASSPQGDTEAFF
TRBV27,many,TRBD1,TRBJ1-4,TGTGCCAGCAGTACCTGGACAGGGAGTGAAAAACTGTTTTTT,CASSTWTGSEKLFF
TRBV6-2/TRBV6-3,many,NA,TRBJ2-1,TGTGCCAGCAAAAGTCCTGGTGAGCAGTTCTTC,CASKSPGEQFF
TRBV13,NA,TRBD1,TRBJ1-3,TGTGCCAGCAGCGACAGGGAATCTGGAAACACCATATATTTT,CASSDRESGNTIYF
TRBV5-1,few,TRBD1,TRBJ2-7,TGCGCCAGCAGCCGTCCGGGACAGGGGGGCGAGCAGTACTTC,CASSRPGQGGEQYF
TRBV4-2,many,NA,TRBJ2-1,TGTGCCAGCAGCCTTTACTCCTACAATGAGCAGTTCTTC,CASSLYSYNEQFF
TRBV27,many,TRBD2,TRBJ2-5,TGTGCCAGCAGTTACGTTAGCGGGATCGAGACCCAGTACTTC,CASSYVSGIETQYF
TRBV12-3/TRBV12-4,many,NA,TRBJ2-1,TGTGCCAGCAGCCTCGGGAGCAGGGTCAATGAGCAGTTCTTC,CASSLGSRVNEQFF
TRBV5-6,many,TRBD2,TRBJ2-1,TGTGCCAGCAGCTGGGGGACTAGCGGGAGGAGGTATGAGCAGTTCTTC,CASSWGTSGRRYEQFF
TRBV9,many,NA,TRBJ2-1,TGTGCCAGCAGCGTGTACGGGAATGAGCAGTTCTTC,CASSVYGNEQFF
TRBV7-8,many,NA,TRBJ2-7,TGTGCCAGCAGCTTAACGGCAGGGTTATCAGGGTACGAGCAGTACTTC,CASSLTAGLSGYEQYF
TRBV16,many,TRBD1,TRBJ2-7,TGTGCCAGCAGTCTGGGACAGGGGCCGTCCTACGAGCAGTACTTC,CASSLGQGPSYEQYF
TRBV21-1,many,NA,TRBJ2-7,TGTGCCAGCACCCTCGGTGGTGAGCAGTACTTC,CASTLGGEQYF
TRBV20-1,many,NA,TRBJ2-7,TGCAGTGCTAAGAACTCCTACGAGCAGTACTTC,CSAKNSYEQYF
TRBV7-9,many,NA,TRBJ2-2,TGTGCCAGCAGCTTAACCTCCGGGGAGCTGTTTTTT,CASSLTSGELFF
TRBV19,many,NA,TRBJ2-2,TGTGCCAGTAGTACGGGTCGGTCTGGGGAGCTGTTTTTT,CASSTGRSGELFF
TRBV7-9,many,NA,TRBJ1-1,TGTGCCAGCAGACAGCGACAGGCCGGAATTTTCTTT,CASRQRQAGIFF